This T cell receptor beta chain is drawn from a study of T cells in Graves' hyperthyroidism and ophthalmopathy. Study summary: Peripheral blood was acquired at first diagnosis, ahead of any therapy whatsoever.

Patients showing uncontrolled infection, other autoimmune disease, pregnancy or lactation were ineligible. This clonotype has ten or more counts. RNA transcripts yielded amplified TCR beta CDR3 regions. An initial round of RT-PCR targeting the TCR CDR3 relied on the HTBI primer set. TCRdb re-derived calls from the multiplex PCR reads in MiXCR, one entry per CDR3 protein. Of about 690,000 distinct CDR3 sequences listed, roughly 17% were seen once; the top ten hold around 16%. Germline lookup yields CDR1 SGHTA and CDR2 FQGNSA. The CDR3 extends over 15 amino acids. Trimming took off 4 bases at V and 0 bases at J, with 10 bases between the two ends.

The specimen sequenced was blood. This rearrangement joins TRBV7-2 to TRBJ1-5; a weak D match, TRBD1 (6 bases). This TCR derives from a man in his fifties or sixties with Graves' hyperthyroidism. In nucleotides, the CDR3 is TGTGCCAGCAGCTCCGGACAGTATAGCAATCAGCCCCAGCATTTT. The encoded protein is CASSSGQYSNQPQHF.